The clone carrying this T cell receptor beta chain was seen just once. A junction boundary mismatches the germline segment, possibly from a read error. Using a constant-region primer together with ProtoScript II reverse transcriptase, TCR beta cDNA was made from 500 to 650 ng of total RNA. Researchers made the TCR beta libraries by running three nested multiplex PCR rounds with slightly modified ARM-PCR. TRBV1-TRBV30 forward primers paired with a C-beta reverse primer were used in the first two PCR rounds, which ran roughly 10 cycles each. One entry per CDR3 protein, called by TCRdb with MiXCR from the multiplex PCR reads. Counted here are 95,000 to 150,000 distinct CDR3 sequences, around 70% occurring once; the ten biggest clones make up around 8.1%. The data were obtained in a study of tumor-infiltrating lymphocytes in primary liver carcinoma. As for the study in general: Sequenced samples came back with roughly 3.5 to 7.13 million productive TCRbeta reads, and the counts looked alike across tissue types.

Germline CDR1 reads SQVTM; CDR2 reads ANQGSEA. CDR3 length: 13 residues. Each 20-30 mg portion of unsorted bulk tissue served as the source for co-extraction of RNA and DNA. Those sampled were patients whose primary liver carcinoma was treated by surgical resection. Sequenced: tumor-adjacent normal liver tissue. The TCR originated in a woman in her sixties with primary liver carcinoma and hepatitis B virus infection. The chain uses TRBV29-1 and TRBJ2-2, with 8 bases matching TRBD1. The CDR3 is CGVVRGRAGELFF. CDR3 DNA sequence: TGCGGCGTTGTCAGGGGGCGCGCCGGGGAGCTGTTTTTT.